The clone carrying this T cell receptor (beta chain) has more than one count but fewer than ten. This record comes from a study of shared clonotypes between healthy human individuals. Assay: immunoSEQ multiplex PCR; the TCRdb copy retains only in-frame clones and omits some. The data hold 800,000 to 1,200,000 clones, with around 78% observed a single time. Donors were healthy HIV-negative adults without recently reported acute infections or vaccinations. The receptor was derived from a man in his late teens or twenties in good health. Some clones in this sample may be carry-over from other donors' samples. Sequencing was performed on memory CD4+ T cells from PBMCs. Subset specified: CD45RA-negative fraction.

As DNA, the CDR3 is TGTGCCAGCTACTCTGGGGCGTGGACTGAAGCTTTCTTT. Residues: CASYSGAWTEAFF. V is TRBV27 and J is TRBJ1-1, with D possibly matching TRBD1 (5 bases). V was pared by 8 bases and J by 5 bases, with 15 bases between. CDR1 MNHEY and CDR2 SMNVEV come from the germline V gene (reference sequence). CDR3 length: 13 amino acids.